This entry lists 5 T cell receptor beta chains sequenced from one sample in a study of shared clonotypes between healthy human individuals. Clones were read by immunoSEQ multiplex PCR, and TCRdb kept only the in-frame ones, dropping some. The table records 850,000 to 1,200,000 clones, 65% to 75% of them present only once. The specimen was memory CD4+ T cells sorted from blood. As for subset: CD45RA-negative fraction. Receptors were obtained from a man between 18 and 29 years old in good health.

The chain recombines TRBV6-1 with TRBJ1-2, with unresolved D. Trimming left V 3 bases short and J 0 bases short, with 8 bases between. Germline CDR1 and CDR2: MNHNS and SASEGT. The CDR3 runs 14 residues. Written as DNA, the CDR3 is TGTGCCAGCAGTGAGAGGGTAGCTAACTATGGCTACACCTTC. Translating it yields CASSERVANYGYTF.

V and J are TRBV27 and TRBJ2-1; D call uncertain. This CDR3 has 17 amino acids. V shed 7 bases and J shed 0 bases, with 19 bases lying between them. Germline values: CDR1 MNHEY, CDR2 SMNVEV (reference sequence). CDR3: CASTNLGPSSSYNEQFF. CDR3 sequence (DNA): TGTGCCAGCACTAACCTAGGACCGTCAAGCTCCTACAATGAGCAGTTCTTC.

This sequence joins TRBV5-6 and TRBJ2-3; TRBD2 aligns across 8 bases. J was trimmed by 0 bases and V by 5 bases; bases with no gene match: 8. The germline gives CDR1 SGHDT, CDR2 YYEEEE. CDR3 length equals 16 residues. The CDR3 bases are TGTGCCAGCAGATTCCTTAGCGGGAAGAGCACAGATACGCAGTATTTT. It codes for CASRFLSGKSTDTQYF.

A few counts support this clone. The chain recombines TRBV28 with TRBJ1-3, with a tentative D call TRBD1 (5 bases). V gave up 5 bases and J gave up 8 bases, with 25 bases separating them. This CDR3 spans 17 amino acids. The germline gives CDR1 MDHEN, CDR2 SYDVKM. The chain's CDR3 is CASSPTSLVRRGDTIYF. The CDR3 bases are TGTGCCAGCAGTCCTACGTCTCTGGTCAGGAGAGGGGACACCATATATTTT.

This rearrangement joins TRBV4-1 to TRBJ1-2; a possible D gene is TRBD1 (5 bases). Germline loops: CDR1 MGHRA, CDR2 YSYEKL. The length of the CDR3 is 14 residues. Trimming removed 0 bases at V and 2 bases at J, with 7 bases between. Here the CDR3 DNA reads TGCGCCAGCAGCCAAGACCCAGGGAACTATGGCTACACCTTC. Protein product: CASSQDPGNYGYTF.